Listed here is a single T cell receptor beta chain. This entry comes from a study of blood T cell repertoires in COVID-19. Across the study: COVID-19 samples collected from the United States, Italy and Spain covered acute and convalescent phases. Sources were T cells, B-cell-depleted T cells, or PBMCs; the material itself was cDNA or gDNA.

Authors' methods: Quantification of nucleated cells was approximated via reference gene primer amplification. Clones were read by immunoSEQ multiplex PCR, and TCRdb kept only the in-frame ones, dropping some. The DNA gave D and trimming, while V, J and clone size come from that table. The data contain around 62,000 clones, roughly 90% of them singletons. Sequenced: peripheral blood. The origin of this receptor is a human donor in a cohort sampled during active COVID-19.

CDR3 amino acids: CASSLGAGANEKLFF. In DNA form, the CDR3 reads TGTGCCAGCAGCTTAGGCGCAGGGGCTAATGAAAAACTGTTTTTT. The V gene is TRBV11-2, the J gene TRBJ1-4; tentative D call: TRBD1 (6 bases). The ends were cut back, 1 base at V and 3 bases at J, with 9 bases in the middle. The CDR3 contains 15 residues. Germline V gene data show CDR1 as SGHAT and CDR2 as FQNNGV.